Following are 7 T cell receptor beta chains from one sample sequenced in a study of beta chain features in type 1 diabetes. The whole isolated RNA underwent reverse transcription, so sequencing captured expressed TCRB transcripts. The data were produced by immunoSEQ multiplex PCR, yet TCRdb's version contains in-frame clones alone and is incomplete. Here the sample spans 330,000 or so clones, around 15% being singletons. Sequenced: central memory CD4+ T cells from blood. These receptors were obtained from a man younger than 45 in good health.

V is TRBV6-6 and J is TRBJ1-2; weak D call: TRBD1 (6 bases). The germline gives CDR1 MNHNY, CDR2 SVGAGI (reference sequence). The CDR3 consists of 13 residues. Trimming removed 6 bases from V and 7 bases from J, with 15 bases in between. This chain's CDR3 is CASSQGLTFGYTF. Here the CDR3 DNA reads TGTGCCAGCAGCCAGGGGCTAACCTTTGGCTACACCTTC.

This clone was seen more than once but under ten times. The chain carries TRBV4-3 and TRBJ1-2, with D maybe TRBD1 (5 bases). The V end lost 1 base, the J end lost 6 bases, and 18 bases lay between the germline ends. CDR1 LGHNA and CDR2 YSLEER come from the germline V gene. This CDR3 has 16 amino acids. The CDR3 DNA follows: TGCGCCAGCAGCCAAGCCTTCCCCGGCAGGGCGGATGGCTACACCTTC. It yields the protein CASSQAFPGRADGYTF.

The chain employs TRBV5-5 and TRBJ2-1; D gene uncertain. Germline CDR1 is SGHKS and CDR2 is YYEKEE (reference sequence). CDR3 length equals 13 residues. V gave up 6 bases and J gave up 15 bases, with 22 bases separating them. The CDR3, as DNA: TGTGCCAGCACCCCCGTTACCGCCCCGGTGCCGTTCTTC. It encodes CASTPVTAPVPFF. Variable domain in full (rest from reference TRBV5-5 and TRBJ2-1): DAGVTQSPTHLIKTRGQQVTLRCSPISGHKSVSWYQQVLGQGPQFIFQYYEKEERGRGNFPDRFSARQFPNYSSELNVNALLLGDSALYLCASTPVTAPVPFFGPGTRLTVL.

This clone was seen a handful of times. The J gene is TRBJ2-2, the V gene TRBV5-8; D remains ambiguous. This CDR3 contains 14 residues. Between the trimmed V and J ends, which lost 0 bases and 7 bases, there was a span of 10 bases. The germline V gene has CDR1 SGHTS and CDR2 YDEGEE. For the CDR3, the DNA is TGTGCCAGCAGCTTGGATAGGAGTCACGGGGAGCTGTTTTTT. This translates into CASSLDRSHGELFF.

The chain combines TRBV6-5 with TRBJ1-2; D might be TRBD1 (5 bases). V shed 4 bases and J shed 4 bases, with 13 bases lying between them. The germline V gene encodes CDR1 MNHEY and CDR2 SVGAGI. This CDR3 contains 14 residues. The CDR3 region is CASSSLQGTYGYTF. The DNA of the CDR3 is TGTGCCAGCAGTTCGCTCCAGGGTACCTATGGCTACACCTTC.

The sample holds many counts of this clone. The V gene is TRBV23-1, the J gene TRBJ2-7; no clear D. TRBV23-1 falls under the ORF class, with uncertain function. V lost 6 bases to trimming and J lost 3 bases, with 21 bases between them. CDR3 length: 16 amino acids. CDR3 bases: TGCGCCAGCAGCCGTTACAAGGCACCTGGAAACTACGAGCAGTACGTC. Its translation is CASSRYKAPGNYEQYV.

This clone occurred a few times. The chain recombines TRBV2 with TRBJ2-3, with 12 bases identical to TRBD2. This CDR3 is 16 amino acids long. Germline V CDR1 and CDR2: SNHLY, FYNNEI. The V gene end was trimmed by 7 bases and the J gene end by 4 bases; junction bases not matched to a gene: 9. Written as DNA, the CDR3 is TGTGCCAGCAATGGCCTGGGACTAGCGGGCGCAGATACGCAGTATTTT. It is translated as CASNGLGLAGADTQYF.